These 29 T cell receptor beta chains were all obtained from the same sample, sequenced in a study of T-cell reconstitution after alpha-beta-depleted transplantation in children. This sample's TCRbeta library carried unique molecular identifier barcodes. TCRdb itself ran the PCR reads through MiXCR, one entry per CDR3 protein. The sample records over 100,000 distinct CDR3 sequences, around a tenth being singletons. Material: PBMCs, obtained before TCRalphabeta/CD19-depleted stem cell transplant. The receptors stem from a boy aged 2 to 10 with acute lymphoblastic leukemia, due to receive a stem cell transplant.

Concerning this clonotype itself: This clone may be a read error of a much larger clone one base away. The final CDR3 position lacks the conserved phenylalanine or tryptophan, pointing to a likely read error. In DNA, the CDR3 is TGTGCCAGCAGCTTTACAGGGTTAGAGCAGTTCCTC. It specifies CASSFTGLEQFL. The genes are TRBV5-6 and TRBJ2-1, with D perhaps TRBD1 (6 bases). V was pared by 2 bases and J by 10 bases, with 10 bases between. The CDR3 length is 12 residues. Germline CDR1 and CDR2: SGHDT and YYEEEE.

This clonotype showed up just a few times. J is TRBJ2-1 and V is TRBV10-3; 16 bases map to TRBD2. V lost 3 bases to trimming and J lost 10 bases; unmatched junction nucleotides: 6. The V gene's germline CDR1 is ENHRY and CDR2 SYGVKD. The CDR3 covers 16 residues. Here the CDR3 DNA reads TGTGCCATCAGTGACGGGACTAGCGGGAGGGCATGGGAGCAGTTCTTC. It translates to CAISDGTSGRAWEQFF.

The CDR3 nucleotides are TGTGCCAGCAGTTACCGGACTAGAGAGCAGTACTTC. This codes for CASSYRTREQYF. The chain employs TRBV6-5 and TRBJ2-7; the match to TRBD2 covers 7 bases. The CDR3 totals 12 residues. V lost 2 bases and J lost 7; bases outside the gene matches: 2. CDR1 MNHEY and CDR2 SVGAGI come from the germline V gene.

The sample holds many counts of this clonotype. The chain uses TRBV5-6 and TRBJ1-1; D not resolved. Per germline, CDR1 SGHDT and CDR2 YYEEEE. V was pared by 4 bases and J by 8 bases, with 9 bases between. CDR3 size: 11 residues. The CDR3 nucleotides are TGTGCCAGCAGCCATGGCTTCGAAGCTTTCTTT. As protein: CASSHGFEAFF.

The chain carries TRBV6-5 and TRBJ2-1; 9 bases line up with TRBD1. After removal of 6 bases from V and 4 bases from J, the junction contained 7 bases not matched to a gene. CDR1 is MNHEY, CDR2 SVGAGI, per germline. The CDR3 contains 15 residues. Here the CDR3 reads CASSLTGGNYNEQFF. Written as DNA, the CDR3 is TGTGCCAGCAGCCTGACAGGGGGAAATTACAATGAGCAGTTCTTC.

The chain has TRBV5-6 and TRBJ2-7; tentative D call: TRBD2 (5 bases). Germline CDR1 and CDR2: SGHDT and YYEEEE. Trimming removed 2 bases at V and 5 bases at J, with 11 bases between. The length of the CDR3 is 13 residues. CDR3 region: CASSFSPGNEQYF. CDR3 nucleotide sequence: TGTGCCAGCAGCTTTTCTCCGGGAAACGAGCAGTACTTC.

V usage is TRBV2 and J usage is TRBJ1-2, with 12 bases fitting TRBD1. The germline V gene has CDR1 SNHLY and CDR2 FYNNEI. V gave up 5 bases and J gave up 3 bases; unmatched junction bases: 10. This CDR3 contains 17 residues. The CDR3 DNA reads TGTGCCAGCAGTCGCCGGGACAGGGGGCAAATGTACTATGGCTACACCTTC. Protein product: CASSRRDRGQMYYGYTF.

This rearrangement joins TRBV9 to TRBJ1-2; weak D call: TRBD1 (5 bases). The germline gives CDR1 SGDLS, CDR2 YYNGEE. The V end was cut by 7 bases, the J end by 6 bases, with 25 bases between. The length of the CDR3 is 16 residues. The CDR3 DNA reads TGTGCCAGCGGCCCCCCGCTTGGAAGAGGGGCGCATGGCTACACCTTC. It codes for CASGPPLGRGAHGYTF.

This clonotype has at least ten counts. The gene calls are TRBV20-1 and TRBJ2-3, with 12 positions matching TRBD2. The CDR3 runs to 15 residues. Germline V lookup: CDR1 DFQATT, CDR2 SNEGSKA (reference sequence). V lost 3 bases, J lost 1 base, and 2 bases stayed unmatched. The CDR3 spells CSARRLAGGTDTQYF. CDR3 nucleotide sequence: TGCAGTGCTAGGAGACTAGCGGGAGGCACAGATACGCAGTATTTT.

This clonotype has more than one count but fewer than ten. This chain joins TRBV27 and TRBJ2-1; 10 nucleotides match TRBD2. V was clipped by 3 bases and J by 10 bases; unmatched bases: 27. The CDR3 covers 21 residues. Germline V CDR1 and CDR2: MNHEY, SMNVEV (reference sequence). This CDR3 is CASSLEGLSGRAVGRREEQFF. The DNA of the CDR3 is TGTGCCAGCAGTTTGGAGGGGCTAAGCGGGAGGGCCGTCGGACGGCGGGAAGAGCAGTTCTTC.

In DNA, the CDR3 is TGTGCCAGCAGCCATGCCACAGGGGAAGCCAAAAACATTCAGTACTTC. Its protein product is CASSHATGEAKNIQYF. The chain links TRBV14 to TRBJ2-4; TRBD1 matches at 7 bases. Germline CDR1 and CDR2: SGHDN and FVKESK. The CDR3 sequence is 16 residues long. The J segment lost 0 bases and the V segment lost 3 bases, leaving 5 bases of the junction unmatched.

Many counts were recorded for this clonotype. The rearrangement uses TRBV20-1 and TRBJ1-1; 9 nucleotides match TRBD1. The V gene's germline CDR1 is DFQATT and CDR2 SNEGSKA (reference sequence). The CDR3 runs 15 residues. The J segment lost 4 bases and the V segment lost 3 bases, leaving 9 bases of the junction unmatched. Written as DNA, the CDR3 is TGCAGTGCTAGCGCCACAGGGGGCGCGGGCACTGAAGCTTTCTTT. This gives the protein CSASATGGAGTEAFF.

A few counts support this clonotype. This chain connects TRBV11-3 to TRBJ2-1, with TRBD2 as a possible D gene (6 bases). V lost 3 bases and J lost 9, with 15 bases in between. CDR3 length: 14 amino acids. Germline V lookup: CDR1 SGHNT, CDR2 YENEEA. CDR3 loop: CASSFSGSDSEQFF. The CDR3 nucleotides are TGTGCCAGCAGCTTTTCCGGGAGTGATAGTGAGCAGTTCTTC. Using reference TRBV11-3 and TRBJ2-1 for the parts outside the CDR3, the full variable domain is EAGVVQSPRYKIIEKKQPVAFWCNPISGHNTLYWYLQNLGQGPELLIRYENEEAVDDSQLPKDRFSAERLKGVDSTLKIQPAELGDSAVYLCASSFSGSDSEQFFGPGTRLTVL.

The chain employs TRBV5-1 and TRBJ2-7; 10 bases match TRBD1. The CDR3 covers 15 residues. Germline V gene sequence: CDR1 SGHRS, CDR2 YFSETQ. The junction had 6 bases not matched to a gene; V was cut back by 1 base and J by 5 bases. The CDR3, as DNA: TGCGCCAGCAGCTTGAGGAGGGACAGGGGTGACGAGCAGTACTTC. Its protein product is CASSLRRDRGDEQYF.

The chain joins TRBV28 to TRBJ2-1, with 12 nucleotides matching TRBD1. CDR1 MDHEN and CDR2 SYDVKM come from the germline V gene. This CDR3 region has 15 residues. V shed 5 bases, J shed 9 bases, and the junction held 8 bases outside the gene matches. DNA of the CDR3: TGTGCCAGCAGTCCCGCCCGGGACAGGGGGCGTGAGCAGTTCTTC. Translating gives CASSPARDRGREQFF.

The chain employs TRBV9 and TRBJ1-2; 10 bases match TRBD1. CDR3 length: 14 amino acids. Per the germline V gene, CDR1 is SGDLS and CDR2 is YYNGEE. The V and J ends lost 2 bases and 6 bases, in that order; junction bases with no gene match: 4. The CDR3 sequence: CASSVGTGVDGYTF. CDR3 bases: TGTGCCAGCAGCGTCGGGACAGGGGTGGATGGCTACACCTTC.

V and J are TRBV6-5 and TRBJ2-3; TRBD2 agrees at 9 bases. J gave up 2 bases and V 2 bases, and 8 bases lay outside the gene matches. This CDR3 contains 17 residues. CDR1 and CDR2 from the germline V gene are MNHEY and SVGAGI. CDR3 in amino acids: CASSYDPSGDPTDTQYF. The CDR3 DNA follows: TGTGCCAGCAGTTACGATCCTAGCGGGGACCCCACAGATACGCAGTATTTT.

This clonotype was seen many times. The chain employs TRBV4-1 and TRBJ2-7; D is perhaps TRBD1 (6 bases). This CDR3 spans 16 amino acids. V was clipped by 2 bases and J by 7 bases, with 21 bases between them. Germline V gene data show CDR1 as MGHRA and CDR2 as YSYEKL. CDR3 in amino acids: CASSQPSTGQGFEQYF. CDR3 nucleotide sequence: TGCGCCAGCAGCCAACCATCAACGGGACAAGGCTTTGAGCAGTACTTC.

This clonotype was counted between two and nine times. The gene calls are TRBV7-2 and TRBJ2-3; D remains ambiguous. The CDR3 runs to 12 residues. Trimming cost V 5 bases and J 2 bases, with 5 bases left between them. Germline CDR1 SGHTA, CDR2 FQGNSA. The CDR3 spells CASSAFTDTQYF. Here the CDR3 DNA reads TGTGCCAGCAGCGCCTTCACAGATACGCAGTATTTT.

This clonotype was counted only a few times. The rearrangement links TRBV27 to TRBJ2-3; 7 bases agree with TRBD2. V lost 4 bases, J lost 4 bases, and 2 bases stayed unmatched. Germline V gene sequence: CDR1 MNHEY, CDR2 SMNVEV (reference sequence). This CDR3 contains 13 residues. CDR3 protein: CASSWEGSDTQYF. CDR3 DNA sequence: TGTGCCAGCAGTTGGGAGGGCTCAGATACGCAGTATTTT.

This clonotype showed up just a few times. The CDR3 DNA is TGCAGTGCTAGAGCCGGGAGCAATGAGCAGTTCTTC. Translating gives CSARAGSNEQFF. The rearrangement joins TRBV20-1 to TRBJ2-1, with D possibly TRBD2 on 6 matching bases. V dropped 1 base and J dropped 6 bases, with 7 bases sitting between them. The CDR3 is made up of 12 amino acids. The germline V gene has CDR1 DFQATT and CDR2 SNEGSKA (reference sequence).

This clonotype was found a few times. This chain uses TRBV5-6 with TRBJ2-3, with D perhaps TRBD2 (6 bases). This CDR3 is built from 14 residues. V was clipped by 0 bases and J by 4 bases, with 9 bases between them. Per germline, CDR1 SGHDT and CDR2 YYEEEE. This chain's CDR3 is CASSLGPGADTQYF. The DNA for the CDR3 is TGTGCCAGCAGCTTGGGACCGGGGGCAGATACGCAGTATTTT.

This clonotype was recorded once. A much larger clone lies one base from this, so it may be a read error. The chain joins TRBV5-1 to TRBJ2-6; a weak D match, TRBD1 (6 bases). This CDR3 is 16 amino acids long. Per germline, CDR1 SGHRS and CDR2 YFSETQ. CDR3 protein: CVSSLLGAGGANVLTF. The CDR3 DNA follows: TGCGTCAGCAGCTTGTTGGGGGCAGGTGGGGCCAACGTCCTGACTTTC.

The J gene is TRBJ2-2, the V gene TRBV7-9; TRBD2 might be the D (6 bases). Between the trimmed V and J ends, which lost 1 base and 1 base, there was a span of 10 bases. CDR3 size: 16 residues. Germline V lookup: CDR1 SEHNR, CDR2 FQNEAQ (reference sequence). In DNA form, the CDR3 reads TGTGCCAGCAGCTTAGAAGAGGGACTGAACACCGGGGAGCTGTTTTTT. Its translation: CASSLEEGLNTGELFF. Variable domain in full (rest from reference TRBV7-9 and TRBJ2-2): DTGVSQNPRHKITKRGQNVTFRCDPISEHNRLYWYRQTLGQGPEFLTYFQNEAQLEKSRLLSDRFSAERPKGSFSTLEIQRTEQGDSAMYLCASSLEEGLNTGELFFGEGSRLTVL.

The V call is TRBV3-1, the J call TRBJ2-1, with D possibly being TRBD1 (6 bases). Trimming cost V 1 base and J 7 bases, with 14 bases left between them. This CDR3 is 15 amino acids long. CDR1 is LGHDT and CDR2 is YNNKEL in the germline V gene (reference sequence). This chain's CDR3 is CASSQVLGAGNEQFF. CDR3 coding DNA: TGTGCCAGCAGCCAAGTCCTGGGGGCAGGGAATGAGCAGTTCTTC.

This clonotype was counted only a few times. The chain combines TRBV5-1 with TRBJ2-5, with D hard to call. V was trimmed by 7 bases and J by 9 bases, leaving 10 bases between them. CDR1 and CDR2 from the germline V gene are SGHRS and YFSETQ. The CDR3 is made up of 10 amino acids. This CDR3 reads CASPPESQYF. Here the CDR3 DNA reads TGCGCCAGCCCCCCAGAATCCCAGTACTTC.

This clonotype was seen at least ten times. The rearrangement joins TRBV10-3 to TRBJ2-7; 7 bases fit TRBD1. The CDR3 consists of 14 residues. V shed 2 bases, J shed 3 bases, and the junction held 4 bases outside the gene matches. CDR1 is ENHRY, CDR2 SYGVKD, per germline. The CDR3 protein is CAISEGGQSYEQYF. CDR3 bases: TGTGCCATCAGTGAGGGGGGACAGAGCTACGAGCAGTACTTC.

This chain uses TRBV19 with TRBJ1-2; the D is unclear. V was trimmed by 8 bases and J by 5 bases, leaving 3 bases between them. The CDR3 is made up of 9 amino acids. CDR1 and CDR2 (germline): LNHDA, SQIVND (reference sequence). The CDR3 coding sequence is TGTGCCAGTGGGTATGGCTACACCTTC. Translation: CASGYGYTF.

This clonotype has only a few counts. CDR3 sequence: CASSLVGNIFYSDEQYF. The CDR3 nucleotides are TGTGCCAGCAGCTTAGTTGGGAACATTTTTTACAGCGACGAGCAGTACTTC. The V and J genes are TRBV7-6 and TRBJ2-7; D unclear. The CDR3 has 17 amino acids. The germline V gene has CDR1 SGHVS and CDR2 FNYEAQ. V lost 1 base, J lost 5 bases, and 21 bases lay in between.